This TCR beta chain appears in the sequencing data of a study of CD8 T cells in ankylosing spondylitis (dated by TCRdb to 2015 to 2018). Study-wide context: The study set out to find disease-linked TCR variants by profiling T cell receptor beta repertoires in ankylosing spondylitis patients and healthy donors. In total, the full study cohort was made up of 110 or so healthy donors and some 26 ankylosing spondylitis patients. Peripheral blood samples were taken, and synovial fluid was additionally collected from ankylosing spondylitis patients. Study-wide findings and limitations: The disease-linked clones were reported as significantly enriched in matched synovial fluid samples from ankylosing spondylitis patients. A TCR beta motif made up of about eight highly homologous amino acid variants appeared to be characteristic of blood from ankylosing spondylitis patients. Some TCR beta motif variants had previously been reported in synovial fluid and blood of reactive arthritis patients, which suggested common disease-initiation mechanisms. The disease-linked clones showed a CD8+ phenotype and occurred at relatively low frequencies in peripheral blood.

Spanning cysteine to phenylalanine, the CDR3 consists of 12 amino acids. The only DNA kept is the CDR3, 36 bases in frame from the first base. V sheds 3 bases and J sheds 11 bases, leaving 13 bases between their ends. Sequencing took place on an Illumina HiSeq 2500. Quantitative 5'-RACE with molecular barcodes was used to prepare TCR beta libraries. In the source study's methods: To identify disease-linked TCR variants, a new computational method was used, one built on a probabilistic model of VDJ rearrangement. The public reads were reprocessed in TCRdb via fastp at Q25 and MiXCR, keeping in-frame beta chains. Rows with one shared CDR3 protein collapse into an entry with the most common genes and DNA. The V and J calls were determined by TCRdb, not by the authors. In this sample the table shows some 240,000 distinct CDR3 sequences, 15% to 20% of which occur a single time. Together, the top ten hold under 40% of the sample.

On this clonotype: Its target antigen remains unknown. No base-level quality is on record; no much larger clone is a single base apart.

Specimen: blood, either unsorted or a sorted T cell fraction (not recorded which). The sequence was collected from a male donor with ankylosing spondylitis or in good health (not recorded which). Rearrangement joined TRBV12-3 or TRBV12-4 to TRBJ1-1; a confident D gene designation cannot be given. The CDR3 in this case is CASSLGRMSAFF. The bases are TGTGCCAGCAGTTTGGGAAGGATGAGTGCTTTCTTT.